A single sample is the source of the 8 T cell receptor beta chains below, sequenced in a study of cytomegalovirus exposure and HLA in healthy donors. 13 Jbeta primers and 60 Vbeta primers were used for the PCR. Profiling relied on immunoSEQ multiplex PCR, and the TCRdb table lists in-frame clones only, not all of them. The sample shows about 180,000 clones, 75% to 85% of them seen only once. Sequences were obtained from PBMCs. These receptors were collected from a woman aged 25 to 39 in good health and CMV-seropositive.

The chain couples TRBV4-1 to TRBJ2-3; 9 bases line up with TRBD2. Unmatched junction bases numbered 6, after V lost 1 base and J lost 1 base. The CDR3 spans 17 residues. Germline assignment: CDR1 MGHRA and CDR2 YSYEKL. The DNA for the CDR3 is TGCGCCAGCAGCCAAGTGAAGCGGGGGGCCGGCACAGATACGCAGTATTTT. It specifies CASSQVKRGAGTDTQYF.

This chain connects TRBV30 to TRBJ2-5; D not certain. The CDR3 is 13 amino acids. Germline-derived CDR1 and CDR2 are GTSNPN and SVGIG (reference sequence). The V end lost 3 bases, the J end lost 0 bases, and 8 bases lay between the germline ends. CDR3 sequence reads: CAWRWQYQETQYF. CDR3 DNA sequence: TGTGCCTGGAGGTGGCAGTACCAAGAGACCCAGTACTTC.

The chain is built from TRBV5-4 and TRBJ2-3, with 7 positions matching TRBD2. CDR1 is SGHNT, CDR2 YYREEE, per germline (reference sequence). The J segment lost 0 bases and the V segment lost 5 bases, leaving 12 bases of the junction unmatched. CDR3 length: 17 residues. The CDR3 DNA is TGTGCCAGCAGGGGTCCTGTACGGCGGGGGAGCACAGATACGCAGTATTTT. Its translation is CASRGPVRRGSTDTQYF.

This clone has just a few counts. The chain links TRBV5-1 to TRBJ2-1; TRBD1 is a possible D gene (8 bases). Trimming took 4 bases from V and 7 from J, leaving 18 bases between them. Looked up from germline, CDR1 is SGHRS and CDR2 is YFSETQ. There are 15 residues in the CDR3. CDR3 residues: CASSLQGGFGNEQFF. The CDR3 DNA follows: TGCGCCAGCAGCCTACAGGGGGGGTTTGGGAATGAGCAGTTCTTC.

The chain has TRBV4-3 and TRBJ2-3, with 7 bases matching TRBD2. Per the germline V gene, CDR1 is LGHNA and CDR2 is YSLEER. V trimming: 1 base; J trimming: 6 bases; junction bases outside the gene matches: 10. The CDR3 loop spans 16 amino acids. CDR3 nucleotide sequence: TGCGCCAGCAGCCAAGGACTAGCTGATCTGCGGGATACGCAGTATTTT. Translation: CASSQGLADLRDTQYF.

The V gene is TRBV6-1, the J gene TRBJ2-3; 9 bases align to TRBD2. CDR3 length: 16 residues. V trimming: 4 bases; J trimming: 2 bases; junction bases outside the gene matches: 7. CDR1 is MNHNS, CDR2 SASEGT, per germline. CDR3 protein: CASSARGGGPTDTQYF. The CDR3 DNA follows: TGTGCCAGCAGTGCTCGCGGGGGGGGGCCCACAGATACGCAGTATTTT.

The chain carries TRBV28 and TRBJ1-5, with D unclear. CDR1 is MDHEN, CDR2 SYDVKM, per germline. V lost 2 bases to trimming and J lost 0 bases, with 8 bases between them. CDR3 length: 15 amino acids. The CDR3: CASSLKSYSNQPQHF. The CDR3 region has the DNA TGTGCCAGCAGTTTAAAGAGTTATAGCAATCAGCCCCAGCATTTT.

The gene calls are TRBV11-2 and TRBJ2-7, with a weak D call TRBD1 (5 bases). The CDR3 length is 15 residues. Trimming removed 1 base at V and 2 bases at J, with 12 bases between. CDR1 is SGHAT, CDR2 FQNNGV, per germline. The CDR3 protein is CASSLAVTAAYEQYF. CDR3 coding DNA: TGTGCCAGCAGCTTAGCCGTGACAGCTGCCTACGAGCAGTACTTC.